This record concerns one T cell receptor (beta chain) sequence. Its antigen is currently unknown. This beta chain is an unintended read in a library built for alpha chains; its size means little. Time point given: blood taken at disease recurrence. Unsorted tumor, nontumor lung tissue or cryopreserved PBMC supplied the whole RNA. The CDR3 length is 14 residues. Trimming shortened V by 0 bases and J by 4 bases, and 7 bases separated the two germline ends. Germline CDR1 SGHAT, CDR2 FQNNGV. This sample was included in a study of spatial heterogeneity in lung cancer. Findings and caveats of the study: Resection saw ubiquitous expanded tumor TCRs appear in blood more than follow-up did.

In the library, each TCR cDNA molecule bore its own unique molecular identifier. TCRdb ran MiXCR on the 5' RACE reads and lists one entry per CDR3 protein. The table has 9,000 or so distinct CDR3 sequences, under 4% seen once. This chain joins TRBV11-2 and TRBJ2-1; no reliable D call. The TCR originated in a female donor with early-stage non-small cell lung cancer. Sequenced here: PBMCs, sampled at recurrence. For the CDR3, the DNA is TGTGCCAGCAGCTTAGACGCCAGATACAATGAGCAGTTCTTC. It specifies CASSLDARYNEQFF.